Shown below are 5 T cell receptor beta chains from a single sample sequenced in a study of blood T cell repertoires in COVID-19. The data were produced by immunoSEQ multiplex PCR, yet TCRdb's version contains in-frame clones alone and is incomplete. This repertoire shows about 260,000 clones, 88% found once; its top ten account for 10%. The sequencing input was peripheral blood. These receptors all stem from a woman in her 70s with COVID-19, enrolled during active disease.

CDR3 DNA: TGTGCCAGCAGTGGACCCTTTTCACAGGGATTAAACTATGGCTACACCTTC. This encodes CASSGPFSQGLNYGYTF. V gene TRBV2 combines with J gene TRBJ1-2; possibly TRBD1 for D (6 bases). Germline CDR1 SNHLY, CDR2 FYNNEI. The CDR3 is 17 amino acids. V was trimmed by 4 bases and J by 2 bases, leaving 20 bases between them.

The V call is TRBV14, the J call TRBJ1-4, with 8 bases aligning to TRBD1. The CDR3 runs 14 residues. CDR1 and CDR2 (germline): SGHDN, FVKESK. Trimming took 5 bases from V and 7 from J; bases not matched to a gene: 6. The CDR3: CASSLDRVSEKLFF. CDR3 DNA: TGTGCCAGCAGCTTGGACAGGGTCTCTGAAAAACTGTTTTTT. Looking up the rest from reference TRBV14 and TRBJ1-4 gives the full variable domain: EAGVTQFPSHSVIEKGQTVTLRCDPISGHDNLYWYRRVMGKEIKFLLHFVKESKQDESGMPNNRFLAERTGGTYSTLKVQPAELEDSGVYFCASSLDRVSEKLFFGSGTQLSVL.

A note on this clone: This specimen includes other DNA sequences encoding the same CDR3. The rearrangement uses TRBV7-2 and TRBJ1-5, with 9 bases lining up with TRBD1. The CDR3 length is 13 residues. Germline V gene sequence: CDR1 SGHTA, CDR2 FQGNSA. Germline trimming cut 5 bases from V and 4 bases from J; bases unmatched to any gene: 0. CDR3 coding DNA: TGTGCCAGCAGCGGACAGGGGAATCAGCCCCAGCATTTT. Translated, it gives CASSGQGNQPQHF.

The rearrangement uses TRBV15 and TRBJ1-6, with TRBD1 matching 7 bases. V was clipped by 3 bases and J by 4 bases; unmatched bases: 0. CDR1 and CDR2 (germline): LNHNV, YYDKDF (reference sequence). The CDR3 has 14 amino acids. Written as DNA, the CDR3 is TGTGCCACCAGCAGGGGACAGTATAATTCACCCCTCCACTTT. It translates to CATSRGQYNSPLHF. Supplemented by reference TRBV15 and TRBJ1-6, the full variable domain reads DAMVIQNPRYQVTQFGKPVTLSCSQTLNHNVMYWYQQKSSQAPKLLFHYYDKDFNNEADTPDNFQSRRPNTSFCFLDIRSPGLGDTAMYLCATSRGQYNSPLHFGNGTRLTVT.

This clone showed up just once. The chain joins TRBV6-5 to TRBJ2-1; 10 bases match TRBD1. The CDR3 totals 15 residues. After removal of 8 bases from V and 2 bases from J, the junction contained 6 bases not matched to a gene. From germline, CDR1 is MNHEY and CDR2 SVGAGI. The CDR3 nucleotides read TGTGCCAGCGAAACCGGGACAGGGGCCTACAATGAGCAGTTCTTC. It translates to CASETGTGAYNEQFF.